Sequencing of this TCR beta chain was carried out in a study of OX40 agonist ivuxolimab in advanced cancers. Germline CDR1 is SGHDN and CDR2 is FVKESK. The CDR3 spans 15 residues. Trimming removed 3 bases from V and 5 bases from J; junction bases left unmatched: 7. TCRdb's copy holds only in-frame clones and misses some; the assay was immunoSEQ multiplex PCR. The sample contains 20,000 to 25,000 clones, about 80% of which appear only once. This clone appeared a few times. The TCR was taken from an adult with an advanced solid tumor such as melanoma, head and neck, liver or kidney cancer. The specimen was CD4+ or CD8+ T cells sorted from blood, collected in a trial of the OX40 agonist ivuxolimab. The chain combines TRBV14 with TRBJ2-3; 8 nucleotides match TRBD1. In nucleotides, the CDR3 is TGTGCCAGCAGCCACCAGGACAGGGTGAAAGATACGCAGTATTTT. Its translation: CASSHQDRVKDTQYF.